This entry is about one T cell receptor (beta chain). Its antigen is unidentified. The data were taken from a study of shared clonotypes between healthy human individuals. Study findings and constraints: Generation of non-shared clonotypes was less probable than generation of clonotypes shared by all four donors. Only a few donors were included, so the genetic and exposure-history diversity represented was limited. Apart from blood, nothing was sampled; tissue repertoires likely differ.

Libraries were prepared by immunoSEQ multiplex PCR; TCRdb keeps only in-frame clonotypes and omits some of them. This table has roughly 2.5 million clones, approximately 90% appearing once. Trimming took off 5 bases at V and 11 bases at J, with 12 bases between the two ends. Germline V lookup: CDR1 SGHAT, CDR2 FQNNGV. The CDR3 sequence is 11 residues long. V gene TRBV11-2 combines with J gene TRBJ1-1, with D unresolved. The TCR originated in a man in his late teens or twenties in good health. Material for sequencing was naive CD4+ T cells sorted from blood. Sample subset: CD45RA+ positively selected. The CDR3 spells CASSLGVGAFF. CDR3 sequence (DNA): TGTGCCAGCAGCCTTGGAGTCGGGGCTTTCTTT.